Listed here is a single TCR beta chain. The CDR3 runs to 15 residues. The junction had 4 bases not matched to a gene; V was cut back by 6 bases and J by 0 bases. CDR1 is MDHEN and CDR2 is SYDVKM in the germline V gene. The data belong to a study of blood T cell repertoires in COVID-19. Turning to the study itself: There were acute and convalescent COVID-19 samples, and they came from the United States, Italy and Spain. PBMCs, B-cell-depleted T cells, or T cells were the source of the cDNA or gDNA that made up the material.

As processed by the authors: Amplification with reference gene primers provided the estimates of nucleated cell counts. Using immunoSEQ multiplex PCR, the repertoire was profiled, and TCRdb retains in-frame clones only, with some absent. The V and J calls and the clone size are those of that table, but D and trimming were determined from the DNA. The repertoire holds around 170,000 clones, under 85% seen once, with about an eighth in the top ten. J is TRBJ1-2 and V is TRBV28, with TRBD1 matching 10 bases. Input material: peripheral blood. The TCR originated in a man in his sixties or seventies who had recovered from COVID-19. This CDR3 reads CASRTGGQPNYGYTF. CDR3 nucleotides: TGTGCCAGCAGGACAGGGGGCCAACCTAACTATGGCTACACCTTC.